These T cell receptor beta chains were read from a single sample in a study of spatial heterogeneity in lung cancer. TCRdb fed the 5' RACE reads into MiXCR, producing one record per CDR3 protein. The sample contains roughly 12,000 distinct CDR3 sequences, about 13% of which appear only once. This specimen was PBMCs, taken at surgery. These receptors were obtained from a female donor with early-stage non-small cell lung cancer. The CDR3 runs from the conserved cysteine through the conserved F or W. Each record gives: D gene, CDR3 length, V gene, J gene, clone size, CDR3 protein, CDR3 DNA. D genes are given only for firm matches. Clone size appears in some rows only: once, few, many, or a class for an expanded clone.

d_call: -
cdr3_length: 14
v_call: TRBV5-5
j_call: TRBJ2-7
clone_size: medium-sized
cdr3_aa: CASSSGTPTQAGNF
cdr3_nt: TGTGCCAGCAGCTCCGGGACACCTACACAAGCGGGAAACTTC

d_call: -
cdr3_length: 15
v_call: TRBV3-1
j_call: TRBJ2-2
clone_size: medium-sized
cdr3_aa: CASRLAVTPPGELFF
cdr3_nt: TGTGCCAGCAGGTTAGCGGTTACCCCGCCCGGGGAGCTGTTTTTT

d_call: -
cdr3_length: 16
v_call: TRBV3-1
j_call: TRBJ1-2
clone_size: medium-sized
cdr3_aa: CASSHHLREQSYGYTF
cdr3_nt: TGTGCCAGCAGCCATCATCTGCGCGAACAGAGCTATGGCTACACCTTC

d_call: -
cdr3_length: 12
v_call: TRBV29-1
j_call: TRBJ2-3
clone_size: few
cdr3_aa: CSVTGATDTQYF
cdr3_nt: TGCAGCGTAACAGGCGCCACAGATACGCAGTATTTT

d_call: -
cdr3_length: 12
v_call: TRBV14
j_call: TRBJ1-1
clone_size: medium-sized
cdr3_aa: CASSPSGRRAFF
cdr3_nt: TGTGCCAGCAGCCCAAGCGGCAGGAGGGCTTTCTTT

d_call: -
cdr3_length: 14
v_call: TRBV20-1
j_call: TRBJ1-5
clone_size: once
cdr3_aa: CSLKLGSGNQPQHF
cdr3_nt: TGCAGCCTTAAGCTTGGTAGCGGCAATCAGCCCCAGCATTTT

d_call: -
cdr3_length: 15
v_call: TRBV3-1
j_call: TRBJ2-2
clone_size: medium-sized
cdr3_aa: CASSPRELGTGELFF
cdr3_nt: TGTGCCAGCAGCCCCAGGGAATTGGGCACCGGGGAGCTGTTTTTT

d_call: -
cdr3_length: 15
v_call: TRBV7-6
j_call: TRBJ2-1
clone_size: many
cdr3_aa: CASSPGLRDYNEQFF
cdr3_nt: TGTGCCAGCAGCCCCGGGCTAAGGGACTACAATGAGCAGTTCTTC

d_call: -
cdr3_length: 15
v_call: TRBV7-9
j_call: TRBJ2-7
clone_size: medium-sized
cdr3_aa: CASILTTGTLYEQYF
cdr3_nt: TGTGCCAGCATCCTCACAACCGGGACGCTCTACGAGCAGTACTTC

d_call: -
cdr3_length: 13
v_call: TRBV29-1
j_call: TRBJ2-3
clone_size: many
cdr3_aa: CSVEGGSTDTQYF
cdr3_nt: TGCAGCGTTGAAGGAGGGTCGACAGATACGCAGTATTTT

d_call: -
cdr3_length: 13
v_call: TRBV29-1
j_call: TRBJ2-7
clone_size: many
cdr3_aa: CSAEAGASYEQYF
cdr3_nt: TGCAGCGCTGAGGCAGGGGCATCCTACGAGCAGTACTTC

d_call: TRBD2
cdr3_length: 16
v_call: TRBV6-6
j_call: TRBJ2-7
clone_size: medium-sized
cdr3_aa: CASSQGLAGGSYEQYF
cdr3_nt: TGTGCCAGCAGTCAAGGACTAGCGGGAGGGTCCTACGAGCAGTACTTC

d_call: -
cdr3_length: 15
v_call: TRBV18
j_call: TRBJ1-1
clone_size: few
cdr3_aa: CASSPPAPANTEAFF
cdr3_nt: TGTGCCAGCTCACCACCGGCACCAGCGAACACTGAAGCTTTCTTT

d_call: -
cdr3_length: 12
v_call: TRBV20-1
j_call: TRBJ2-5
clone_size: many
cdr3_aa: CSARGGTETQYF
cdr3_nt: TGCAGTGCTAGAGGCGGGACGGAGACCCAGTACTTC

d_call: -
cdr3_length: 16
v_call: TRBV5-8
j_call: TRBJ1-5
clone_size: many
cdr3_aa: CASSLKRTIPRPPQHF
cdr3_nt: TGTGCCAGCAGCTTGAAAAGGACAATCCCCAGACCGCCCCAGCATTTT

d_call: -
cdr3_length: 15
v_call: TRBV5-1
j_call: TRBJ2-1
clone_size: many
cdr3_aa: CASSSGGTAVNEQFF
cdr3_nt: TGCGCCAGCAGCTCGGGCGGGACAGCGGTCAATGAGCAGTTCTTC

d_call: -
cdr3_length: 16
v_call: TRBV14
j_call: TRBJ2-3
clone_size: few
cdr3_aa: CASSQVLRHPTDTQYF
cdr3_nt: TGTGCCAGCAGCCAAGTCCTGAGACACCCCACAGATACGCAGTATTTT

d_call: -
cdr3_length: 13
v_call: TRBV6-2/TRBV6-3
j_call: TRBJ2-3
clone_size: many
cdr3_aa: CASRRTSTDTQYF
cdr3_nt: TGTGCCAGCAGAAGGACTAGCACAGATACGCAGTATTTT

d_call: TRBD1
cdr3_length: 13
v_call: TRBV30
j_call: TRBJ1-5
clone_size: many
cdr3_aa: CAWSGTGSQPQHF
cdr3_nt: TGTGCCTGGTCCGGGACAGGGAGTCAGCCCCAGCATTTT

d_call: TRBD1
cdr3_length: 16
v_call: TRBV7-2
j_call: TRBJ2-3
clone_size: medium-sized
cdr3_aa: CASSQGASPSTDTQYF
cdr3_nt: TGTGCCAGCAGCCAGGGGGCTAGTCCTAGCACAGATACGCAGTATTTT

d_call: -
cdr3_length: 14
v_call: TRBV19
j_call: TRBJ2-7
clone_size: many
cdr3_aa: CASSPQSGPYEQYF
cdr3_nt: TGTGCCAGTAGTCCTCAATCTGGCCCCTACGAGCAGTACTTC

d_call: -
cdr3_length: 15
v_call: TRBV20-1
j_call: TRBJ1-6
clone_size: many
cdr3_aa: CSARDQGGGRSPLHF
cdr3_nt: TGCAGTGCTAGAGATCAAGGCGGGGGTAGGTCACCCCTCCACTTT

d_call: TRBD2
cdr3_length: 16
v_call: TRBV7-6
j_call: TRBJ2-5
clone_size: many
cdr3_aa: CASSFQLLAGGETQYF
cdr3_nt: TGTGCCAGCAGCTTCCAACTACTAGCGGGAGGGGAGACCCAGTACTTC

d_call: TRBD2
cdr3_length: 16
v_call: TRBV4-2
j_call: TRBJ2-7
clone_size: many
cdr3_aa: CASSQDVSGLTSEQYF
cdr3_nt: TGTGCCAGCAGCCAAGATGTGTCGGGACTAACCTCCGAGCAGTACTTC

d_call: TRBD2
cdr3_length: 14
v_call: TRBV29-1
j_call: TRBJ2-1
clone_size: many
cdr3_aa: CSARLAGAYNEQFF
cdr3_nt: TGCAGCGCTAGACTAGCGGGAGCCTACAATGAGCAGTTCTTC

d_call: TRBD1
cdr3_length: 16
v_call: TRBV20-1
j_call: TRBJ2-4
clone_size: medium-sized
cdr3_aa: CSARPQQGWTKNIQYF
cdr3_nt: TGCAGTGCTAGACCCCAACAGGGGTGGACCAAAAACATTCAGTACTTC

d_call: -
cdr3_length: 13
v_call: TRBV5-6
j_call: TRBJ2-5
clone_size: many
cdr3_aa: CASSAGPQETQYF
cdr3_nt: TGTGCCAGCAGCGCCGGACCACAAGAGACCCAGTACTTC

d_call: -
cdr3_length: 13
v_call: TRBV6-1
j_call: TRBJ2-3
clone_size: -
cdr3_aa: CATLLRGTDTQYF
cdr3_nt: TGTGCCACCCTGCTGCGGGGCACAGATACGCAGTATTTT

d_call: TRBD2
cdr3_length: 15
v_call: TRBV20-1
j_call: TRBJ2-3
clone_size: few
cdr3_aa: CSARETSGRANTQYF
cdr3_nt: TGCAGTGCTAGAGAGACTAGCGGGAGGGCCAATACGCAGTATTTT

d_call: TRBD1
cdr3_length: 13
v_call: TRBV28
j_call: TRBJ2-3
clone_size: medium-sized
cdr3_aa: CATMTGPTDTQYF
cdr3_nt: TGTGCCACCATGACAGGGCCCACAGATACGCAGTATTTT

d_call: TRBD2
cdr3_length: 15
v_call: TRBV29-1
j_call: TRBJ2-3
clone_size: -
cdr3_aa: CSAQRVTSRTDTQYF
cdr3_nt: TGCAGCGCCCAAAGGGTGACTAGCCGCACAGATACGCAGTATTTT

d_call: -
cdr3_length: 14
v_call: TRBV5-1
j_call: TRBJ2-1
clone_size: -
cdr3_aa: CASSVDPTGNEQFF
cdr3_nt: TGCGCCAGCAGCGTTGACCCCACAGGCAATGAGCAGTTCTTC

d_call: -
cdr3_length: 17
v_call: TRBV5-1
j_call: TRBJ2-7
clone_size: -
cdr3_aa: CASSLGPSAVFSYEQYF
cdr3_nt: TGCGCCAGCAGCTTGGGACCGTCGGCGGTGTTCTCCTACGAGCAGTACTTC

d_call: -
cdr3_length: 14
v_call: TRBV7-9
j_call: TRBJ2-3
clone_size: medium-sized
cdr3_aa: CASRPAGGVDTQYF
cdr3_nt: TGTGCCAGCAGACCTGCCGGGGGCGTGGATACGCAGTATTTT

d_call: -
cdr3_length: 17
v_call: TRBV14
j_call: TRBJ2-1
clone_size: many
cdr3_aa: CASSQEKEQSSYNEQFF
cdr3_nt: TGTGCCAGCAGCCAAGAAAAGGAACAGAGCTCCTACAATGAGCAGTTCTTC

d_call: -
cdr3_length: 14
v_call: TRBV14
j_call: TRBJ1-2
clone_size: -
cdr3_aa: CASSQLDSSYGYTF
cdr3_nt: TGTGCCAGCAGCCAACTAGACAGTTCCTATGGCTACACCTTC

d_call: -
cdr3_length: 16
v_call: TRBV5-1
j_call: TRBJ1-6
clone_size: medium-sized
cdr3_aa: CASSSDRQDTHSPLHF
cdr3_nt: TGCGCCAGCAGCAGCGACCGACAGGATACCCATTCACCCCTCCACTTT

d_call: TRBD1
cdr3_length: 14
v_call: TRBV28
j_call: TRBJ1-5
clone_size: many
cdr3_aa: CASSADRAGQPQHF
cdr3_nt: TGTGCCAGCAGTGCCGACAGGGCGGGACAGCCCCAGCATTTT

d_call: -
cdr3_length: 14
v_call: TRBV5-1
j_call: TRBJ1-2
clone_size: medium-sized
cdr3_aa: CASSLRSDSNGYTF
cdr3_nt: TGCGCCAGCAGCCTGAGGTCGGACAGTAATGGCTACACCTTC

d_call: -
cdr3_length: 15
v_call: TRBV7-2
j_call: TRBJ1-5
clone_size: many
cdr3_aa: CASSLQGISNQPQHF
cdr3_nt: TGTGCCAGCAGCTTACAGGGGATAAGCAATCAGCCCCAGCATTTT

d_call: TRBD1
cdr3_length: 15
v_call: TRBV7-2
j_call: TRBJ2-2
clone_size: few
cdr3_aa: CASRTGTVNTGELFF
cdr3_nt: TGTGCCAGCCGGACCGGGACAGTGAACACCGGGGAGCTGTTTTTT

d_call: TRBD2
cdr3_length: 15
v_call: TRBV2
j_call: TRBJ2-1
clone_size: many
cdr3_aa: CAVPGGKSSYNEQFF
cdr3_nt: TGTGCCGTCCCGGGGGGGAAGAGCTCCTACAATGAGCAGTTCTTC

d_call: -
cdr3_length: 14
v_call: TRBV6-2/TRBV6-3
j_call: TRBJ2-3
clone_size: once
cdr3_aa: CASNRRDPTDTQYF
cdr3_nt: TGTGCCAGCAATAGGCGGGACCCCACAGATACGCAGTATTTT

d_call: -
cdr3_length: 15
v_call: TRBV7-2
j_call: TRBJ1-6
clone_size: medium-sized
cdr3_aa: CASNQRAGGHSPLHF
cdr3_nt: TGTGCCAGCAATCAAAGGGCGGGGGGCCATTCACCCCTCCACTTT

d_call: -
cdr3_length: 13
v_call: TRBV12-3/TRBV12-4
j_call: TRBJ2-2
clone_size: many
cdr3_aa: CASTPSPGGELFF
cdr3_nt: TGTGCCAGCACCCCCTCCCCCGGCGGGGAGCTGTTTTTT

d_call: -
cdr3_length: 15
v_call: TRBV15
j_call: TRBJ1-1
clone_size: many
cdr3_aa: CATSVRGGLGTEAFF
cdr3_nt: TGTGCCACCAGCGTCAGGGGAGGGTTGGGGACTGAAGCTTTCTTT

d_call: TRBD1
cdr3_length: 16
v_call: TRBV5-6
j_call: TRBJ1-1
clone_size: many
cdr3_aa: CASSPRQGTSNTEAFF
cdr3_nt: TGTGCCAGCAGCCCCCGACAGGGAACATCGAACACTGAAGCTTTCTTT

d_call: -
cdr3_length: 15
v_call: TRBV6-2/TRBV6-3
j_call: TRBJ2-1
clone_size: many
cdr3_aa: CASKGPGSGDNEQFF
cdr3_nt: TGTGCCAGTAAAGGGCCCGGTAGCGGAGACAATGAGCAGTTCTTC

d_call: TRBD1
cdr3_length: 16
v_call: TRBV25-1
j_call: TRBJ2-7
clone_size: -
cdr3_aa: CASSGHRGLTSYEQYF
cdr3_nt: TGTGCCAGCAGTGGCCACAGGGGGCTAACCTCCTACGAGCAGTACTTC

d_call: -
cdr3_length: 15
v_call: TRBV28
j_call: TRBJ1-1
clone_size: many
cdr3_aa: CASSPSRDVSTEAFF
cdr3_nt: TGTGCCAGCAGTCCCTCCCGGGACGTGAGCACTGAAGCTTTCTTT

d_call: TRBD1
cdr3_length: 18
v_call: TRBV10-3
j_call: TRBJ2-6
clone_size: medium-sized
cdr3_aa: CAISELTITGVGANVLTF
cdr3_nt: TGTGCCATCAGTGAGCTGACGATCACAGGGGTTGGGGCCAACGTCCTGACTTTC

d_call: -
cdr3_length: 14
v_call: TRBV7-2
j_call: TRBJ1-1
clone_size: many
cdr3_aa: CASSLSGMNTEAFF
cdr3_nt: TGTGCCAGCAGCTTAAGTGGGATGAACACTGAAGCTTTCTTT

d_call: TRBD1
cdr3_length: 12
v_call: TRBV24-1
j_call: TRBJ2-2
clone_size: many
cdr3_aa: CATKGATGELFF
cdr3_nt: TGTGCCACCAAGGGGGCCACCGGGGAGCTGTTTTTT

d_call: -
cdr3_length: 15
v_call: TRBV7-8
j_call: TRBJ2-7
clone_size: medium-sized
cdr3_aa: CASSLASGANYEQYF
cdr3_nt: TGTGCCAGCAGCTTAGCGTCCGGAGCGAACTACGAGCAGTACTTC